This TCR beta chain derives from a study of early T cells in non-severe SARS-CoV-2 infection. Study details: Whole-blood bulk RNA, unsorted, was sequenced, and chains were unpaired.

This clonotype was found a few times. The TCR library protocol attached unique molecular identifiers to the individual cDNA molecules. TCRdb ran MiXCR on the 5' RACE reads and lists one entry per CDR3 protein. The sample has 100,000 or so distinct CDR3 sequences; about 15% are singletons. This TCR was sampled from an adult who was a healthcare worker with PCR-confirmed SARS-CoV-2 infection or an uninfected control (not recorded which). Sequencing was performed on whole blood, taken at baseline.

The chain's CDR3 is CASSLARTTVATNEKLFF. CDR3 bases: TGTGCCAGCAGCTTAGCGCGAACGACGGTTGCAACTAATGAAAAACTGTTTTTT. The chain carries TRBV7-8 and TRBJ1-4; no clear D gene. Trimming took 0 bases from V and 0 from J, leaving 14 bases between them. Germline V gene lookup returns CDR1 SGHVS and CDR2 FQNEAQ. The CDR3 totals 18 residues.